These 26 T cell receptor beta chains share one sample of origin, sequenced in a study of T cell responses to AZD1222 COVID-19 vaccine. Clones were sequenced by immunoSEQ multiplex PCR, and TCRdb holds only the in-frame ones, with some missing. The sample consists of around 120,000 clones, over 75% of them appearing once. The specimen comprised peripheral blood, sampled on day 0 of AZD1222 vaccination. The receptor set was obtained from an adult in good health.

V is TRBV6-4 and J is TRBJ1-1; a possible D gene is TRBD1 (5 bases). V was cut by 4 bases and J by 11 bases, with 11 bases left in between. Germline V CDR1 and CDR2: MRHNA, SNTAGT. The CDR3 runs to 11 residues. The CDR3 region is CASSVEGKAFF. The CDR3 coding sequence is TGTGCCAGCAGTGTCGAGGGGAAGGCTTTCTTT.

This chain's CDR3 is CASSPGGLNEKLFF. The DNA of the CDR3 is TGCGCCAGCAGCCCGGGCGGACTTAATGAAAAACTGTTTTTT. The V call is TRBV4-1, the J call TRBJ1-4; no definite D call. V gave up 4 bases and J gave up 4 bases, with 10 bases separating them. The CDR3 has 14 residues. Germline CDR1 and CDR2: MGHRA and YSYEKL.

DNA of the CDR3: TGTGCCAGCAGCTTGGTCAGCTCTGGGGCCAACGTCCTGACTTTC. Residues: CASSLVSSGANVLTF. V is TRBV5-8 and J is TRBJ2-6; D is uncertain. The germline gives CDR1 SGHTS, CDR2 YDEGEE. This CDR3 region has 15 residues. V was cut by 0 bases and J by 0 bases, with 4 bases left in between.

CDR3 nucleotide sequence: TGCGCCAGCAGCTTGGCCCTCGCGGGAGAGACCCAGTACTTC. It specifies CASSLALAGETQYF. The chain employs TRBV5-1 and TRBJ2-5; possible D gene TRBD2, 5 bases. V gave up 0 bases and J gave up 4 bases, with 10 bases separating them. This CDR3 comprises 14 residues. Germline assignment: CDR1 SGHRS and CDR2 YFSETQ.

This chain uses TRBV19 with TRBJ2-5; TRBD2 is a possible D gene (5 bases). Trimming took 7 bases from V and 1 from J, leaving 10 bases between them. This CDR3 has 13 residues. Germline loops: CDR1 LNHDA, CDR2 SQIVND (reference sequence). Written as DNA, the CDR3 is TGTGCCAGTAAGTTAAGCGGCCAAGAGACCCAGTACTTC. Amino acids: CASKLSGQETQYF.

J is TRBJ2-6 and V is TRBV9, with 10 bases matching TRBD1. V was clipped by 1 base and J by 0 bases; unmatched bases: 1. Germline V gene sequence: CDR1 SGDLS, CDR2 YYNGEE. The CDR3 is made up of 17 amino acids. Written as DNA, the CDR3 is TGTGCCAGCAGCGTAAGGACAGGGGGCTCTGGGGCCAACGTCCTGACTTTC. This translates into CASSVRTGGSGANVLTF.

This chain joins TRBV11-3 and TRBJ1-1, with no clear D. Germline loops: CDR1 SGHNT, CDR2 YENEEA. Trimming pared 0 bases from V and 1 base from J, leaving 9 bases between. The CDR3 contains 15 residues. The CDR3 is CASSLDLVTNTEAFF. The CDR3 DNA sequence: TGTGCCAGCAGCTTAGATCTTGTCACGAACACTGAAGCTTTCTTT.

The chain carries TRBV7-9 and TRBJ1-5; the D is unclear. Per the germline V gene, CDR1 is SEHNR and CDR2 is FQNEAQ (reference sequence). The CDR3 spans 14 residues. The V gene lost 1 base and the J gene lost 6 bases, with 10 bases spanning the gap. The CDR3 loop is CASSLGAGSQPQHF. For the CDR3, the DNA is TGTGCCAGCAGCTTAGGCGCAGGTAGTCAGCCCCAGCATTTT.

This chain connects TRBV7-7 to TRBJ2-1; D not certain. Trimming removed 3 bases from V and 0 bases from J, with 3 bases in between. CDR3 size: 13 residues. The germline gives CDR1 SSHAT, CDR2 FNYEAQ (reference sequence). CDR3 bases: TGTGCCAGCAGCTTCAGCTCCTACAATGAGCAGTTCTTC. Amino acid sequence: CASSFSSYNEQFF.

The chain combines TRBV5-8 with TRBJ1-5; 7 bases align to TRBD1. The CDR3 has 14 residues. Trimming removed 2 bases from V and 4 bases from J; junction bases left unmatched: 3. Per germline, CDR1 SGHTS and CDR2 YDEGEE. CDR3 protein: CASSFRQGNQPQHF. In nucleotides, the CDR3 is TGTGCCAGCAGCTTCCGACAGGGTAATCAGCCCCAGCATTTT.

J is TRBJ2-7 and V is TRBV2; D may match TRBD1 or TRBD2 (5 bases each). The CDR3 covers 13 residues. Germline V gives CDR1 SNHLY, CDR2 FYNNEI. The ends were cut back, 4 bases at V and 6 bases at J, with 13 bases in the middle. CDR3 sequence (DNA): TGTGCCAGCAGTGGGATGGGGGTAGGCGAGCAGTACTTC. Translated: CASSGMGVGEQYF.

The V call is TRBV19, the J call TRBJ1-5; possibly TRBD1 for D (6 bases). Germline V CDR1 and CDR2: LNHDA, SQIVND (reference sequence). The CDR3 loop spans 13 amino acids. The ends were cut back, 7 bases at V and 7 bases at J, with 14 bases in the middle. CDR3 in amino acids: CASTPTRGQPQHF. The CDR3 DNA reads as TGTGCCAGTACCCCGACGAGGGGGCAGCCCCAGCATTTT.

The rearrangement joins TRBV11-2 to TRBJ1-1; D not certain. The CDR3 is made up of 14 amino acids. V was cut by 5 bases and J by 2 bases, with 12 bases left in between. Germline V gene sequence: CDR1 SGHAT, CDR2 FQNNGV. The CDR3 here is CASSIRVGNTEAFF. In nucleotides, the CDR3 is TGTGCCAGCAGCATAAGAGTAGGCAACACTGAAGCTTTCTTT.

CDR3 bases: TGTGCCACCAGTGATTTCGGACAGGGGCGGAGGGATACGCAGTATTTT. It encodes CATSDFGQGRRDTQYF. The chain carries TRBV24-1 and TRBJ2-3; TRBD1 aligns across 9 bases. CDR3 length equals 16 residues. CDR1 and CDR2 (germline): KGHDR, SFDVKD. V lost 1 base and J lost 6; bases outside the gene matches: 7.

The V and J genes are TRBV10-3 and TRBJ2-7, with TRBD2 matching 8 bases. Germline V lookup: CDR1 ENHRY, CDR2 SYGVKD. CDR3 length: 14 residues. V was clipped by 7 bases and J by 3 bases; unmatched bases: 8. The CDR3 spells CAIKRAREDYEQYF. The CDR3 coding sequence is TGTGCCATCAAGAGAGCGCGGGAGGACTACGAGCAGTACTTC.

This clone has a single count. V and J are TRBV5-1 and TRBJ1-2; D is possibly TRBD1 (6 bases). This CDR3 has 11 amino acids. The germline V gene has CDR1 SGHRS and CDR2 YFSETQ. Trimming removed 8 bases at V and 2 bases at J, with 7 bases between. In DNA, the CDR3 is TGCGCCAGTCAGGGGAACTATGGCTACACCTTC. Translated: CASQGNYGYTF. Full variable domain (rest looked up from reference TRBV5-1 and TRBJ1-2): KAGVTQTPRYLIKTRGQQVTLSCSPISGHRSVSWYQQTPGQGLQFLFEYFSETQRNKGNFPGRFSGRQFSNSRSEMNVSTLELGDSALYLCASQGNYGYTFGSGTRLTVV.

The CDR3 DNA sequence: TGTGCCAGCAGCCAAGATTTGGATCAAGAGACCCAGTACTTC. Translation: CASSQDLDQETQYF. The rearrangement links TRBV3-1 (or the pseudogene TRBV3-2) to TRBJ2-5; D not certain. Germline values: CDR1 LGHDT, CDR2 YNNKEL (reference sequence). The CDR3 consists of 14 residues. V lost 0 bases to trimming and J lost 2 bases, with 7 bases between them.

The genes are TRBV4-2 and TRBJ2-3; tentatively, D is TRBD1 or TRBD2 (5 bases each). CDR3 length: 14 residues. Trimming shortened V by 4 bases and J by 3 bases, and 11 bases separated the two germline ends. Germline CDR1 is LGHNA and CDR2 is YNFKEQ. CDR3 loop: CASSRGTPTDTQYF. In DNA form, the CDR3 reads TGTGCCAGCAGCCGAGGGACGCCGACAGATACGCAGTATTTT.

This chain connects TRBV6-5 to TRBJ2-7; a possible D gene is TRBD1 (6 bases). Per the germline V gene, CDR1 is MNHEY and CDR2 is SVGAGI. Trimming left V 4 bases short and J 2 bases short, with 15 bases between. The CDR3 has 15 amino acids. The CDR3 bases are TGTGCCAGCAGTTTGCGTCAGAGGGGGACCTACGAGCAGTACTTC. It specifies CASSLRQRGTYEQYF.

This clone turned up a few times. The chain combines TRBV25-1 with TRBJ1-3; 8 bases align to TRBD1. Germline V CDR1 and CDR2: MGHDK, SYGVNS. This CDR3 contains 15 residues. V was pared by 4 bases and J by 5 bases, with 7 bases of the junction left unmatched. CDR3 in DNA: TGTGCCAGCAGTGCAGACAGGGGTATTAGAAACACCATATATTTT. Translation gives CASSADRGIRNTIYF.

The rearrangement uses TRBV5-1 and TRBJ2-7; D gene uncertain. V was clipped by 0 bases and J by 5 bases, with 18 bases between them. Germline CDR1 is SGHRS and CDR2 is YFSETQ. The CDR3 sequence is 16 residues long. The CDR3 DNA reads as TGCGCCAGCAGCTTGGTGGGGAATCCGCGTCCAAACGAGCAGTACTTC. The encoded protein is CASSLVGNPRPNEQYF.

This chain uses TRBV7-2 with TRBJ1-2, with 8 nucleotides matching TRBD1. CDR3 length: 14 residues. Trimming removed 6 bases from V and 3 bases from J; junction bases left unmatched: 6. CDR1 and CDR2 from the germline V gene are SGHTA and FQGNSA. In DNA, the CDR3 is TGTGCCAGCAGTTCCGACAGGGGATACTATGGCTACACCTTC. Translating it yields CASSSDRGYYGYTF.

The chain uses TRBV10-1 and TRBJ2-3; no definite D call. Deletions cut 9 bases from V and 6 bases from J, with 10 bases between. Looked up from germline, CDR1 is WNHNN and CDR2 is SYGVQD (reference sequence). The CDR3 contains 11 residues. CDR3 nucleotides: TGCGCCAGTGGGGAAGCCGATACGCAGTATTTT. Translation: CASGEADTQYF.

The rearrangement links TRBV4-3 to TRBJ1-4; D is possibly TRBD1 (5 bases). Germline CDR1 LGHNA, CDR2 YSLEER. With 3 bases removed from V and 6 bases from J, the gap between germline ends came to 14 bases. The CDR3 spans 15 residues. The CDR3 sequence is CASSHTGRGDEKLFF. The CDR3 coding sequence is TGCGCCAGCAGCCACACTGGACGGGGGGATGAAAAACTGTTTTTT.

This clone was counted a single time. The rearrangement joins TRBV11-2 to TRBJ2-5; no definite D call. The CDR3 covers 11 residues. Per the germline V gene, CDR1 is SGHAT and CDR2 is FQNNGV. V lost 5 bases and J lost 5, with 6 bases in between. This chain's CDR3 is CASSHGETQYF. CDR3 nucleotide sequence: TGTGCCAGCAGCCACGGTGAGACCCAGTACTTC.

This rearrangement joins TRBV21-1 to TRBJ1-2; the table's D gene call, TRBD1, was not cross checked with the DNA. TRBV21-1 is recorded as a pseudogene. The CDR3 sequence is 13 residues long. The CDR3 spells CASRTGKNYGYTF. DNA of the CDR3: TGTGCCAGCCGGACAGGGAAAAACTATGGCTACACCTTC.